The 28 T cell receptor beta chains given below trace back to one sample, sequenced in a study of OX40 agonist ivuxolimab in advanced cancers. Measured with immunoSEQ multiplex PCR; TCRdb has only the in-frame clones, and not every one. The sample carries 65,000 or so clones, around four fifths recorded once. The sample consisted of CD4+ or CD8+ T cells sorted from blood, taken in a trial of the OX40 agonist ivuxolimab. Receptor source: an adult with an advanced solid tumor such as melanoma, head and neck, liver or kidney cancer.

The chain employs TRBV7-2 and TRBJ1-5, with D unresolved. V was pared by 5 bases and J by 3 bases, with 8 bases between. Germline CDR1 is SGHTA and CDR2 is FQGNSA. The length of the CDR3 is 13 residues. The CDR3 spells CASSIDNNQPQHF. CDR3 bases: TGTGCCAGCAGCATAGACAACAATCAGCCCCAGCATTTT. The full variable domain, its missing parts supplied by reference TRBV7-2 and TRBJ1-5, is GAGVSQSPSNKVTEKGKDVELRCDPISGHTALYWYRQSLGQGLEFLIYFQGNSAPDKSGLPSDRFSAERTGGSVSTLTIQRTQQEDSAVYLCASSIDNNQPQHFGDGTRLSIL.

This clone was observed a single time. The rearrangement joins TRBV4-1 to TRBJ2-2, with a weak D call TRBD1 (5 bases). The CDR3 has 16 amino acids. Germline V gives CDR1 MGHRA, CDR2 YSYEKL. V was clipped by 3 bases and J by 4 bases, with 15 bases between them. CDR3 amino acids: CASSHPKGKVTGELFF. The DNA of the CDR3 is TGCGCCAGCAGCCACCCAAAGGGGAAAGTCACCGGGGAGCTGTTTTTT.

The chain links TRBV4-3 to TRBJ2-7; D gene unclear. The germline V gene encodes CDR1 LGHNA and CDR2 YSLEER. The V end was cut by 1 base, the J end by 2 bases, with 12 bases between. The CDR3 has 15 amino acids. In DNA form, the CDR3 reads TGCGCCAGCAGCCAAGGGTCGCTTAGTCCCTACGAGCAGTACTTC. Protein sequence: CASSQGSLSPYEQYF.

The gene calls are TRBV11-2 and TRBJ2-5, with 11 bases that match TRBD1. This CDR3 spans 15 amino acids. After removal of 2 bases from V and 3 bases from J, the junction contained 2 bases not matched to a gene. Germline assignment: CDR1 SGHAT and CDR2 FQNNGV. CDR3 nucleotide sequence: TGTGCCAGCAGCTTAAGGGGACAGGGGGAAGAGACCCAGTACTTC. Translation gives CASSLRGQGEETQYF.

This clone was picked up a small number of times. The rearrangement joins TRBV5-1 to TRBJ1-4; D is unresolved. Germline V gene data show CDR1 as SGHRS and CDR2 as YFSETQ. The CDR3 contains 15 residues. Deletions cut 0 bases from V and 1 base from J, with 7 bases between. The CDR3 coding sequence is TGCGCCAGCAGCTTGGTCGGAGGAACTAATGAAAAACTGTTTTTT. Translated, it gives CASSLVGGTNEKLFF.

The genes are TRBV5-5 and TRBJ1-1; 10 positions agree with TRBD1. V lost 1 base to trimming and J lost 6 bases; unmatched junction nucleotides: 6. The CDR3 is 15 residues long. CDR1 SGHKS and CDR2 YYEKEE come from the germline V gene (reference sequence). For the CDR3, the DNA is TGTGCCAGCAGCTTGTTAGGGACAGGGGCCCCTGAAGCTTTCTTT. This encodes CASSLLGTGAPEAFF.

Comments on this clone: Other DNA sequences in this specimen translate into the identical CDR3. The chain employs TRBV7-2 and TRBJ1-3; 8 nucleotides match TRBD1. The CDR3 spans 14 residues. Germline V gene data show CDR1 as SGHTA and CDR2 as FQGNSA. Trimming at V came to 5 bases and at J to 7 bases, leaving 7 bases not matched to a gene. CDR3 sequence reads: CASSLTGEWNTIYF. The CDR3 bases are TGTGCCAGCAGCCTGACAGGGGAGTGGAACACCATATATTTT.

J is TRBJ1-3 and V is TRBV30; D is uncertain. Trimming shortened V by 4 bases and J by 4 bases, and 11 bases separated the two germline ends. This CDR3 comprises 13 residues. CDR1 is GTSNPN, CDR2 SVGIG, per germline (reference sequence). CDR3 nucleotides: TGTGCCTGGACCGGGAATGTCGGAAACACCATATATTTT. Protein: CAWTGNVGNTIYF.

The chain has TRBV19 and TRBJ2-1, with 8 nucleotides matching TRBD1. CDR3 length: 15 amino acids. CDR1 LNHDA and CDR2 SQIVND come from the germline V gene (reference sequence). J lost 5 bases, V lost 3 bases, and 6 bases had no gene match. Written as DNA, the CDR3 is TGTGCCAGTAGTATTTCCGGACAGGGTCACAATGAGCAGTTCTTC. Its protein product is CASSISGQGHNEQFF. The full variable domain, its missing parts supplied by reference TRBV19 and TRBJ2-1, is DGGITQSPKYLFRKEGQNVTLSCEQNLNHDAMYWYRQDPGQGLRLIYYSQIVNDFQKGDIAEGYSVSREKKESFPLTVTSAQKNPTAFYLCASSISGQGHNEQFFGPGTRLTVL.

The chain links TRBV27 to TRBJ1-2, with D tentatively TRBD1 (5 bases). Trimming shortened V by 3 bases and J by 3 bases, and 14 bases separated the two germline ends. The V gene's germline CDR1 is MNHEY and CDR2 SMNVEV (reference sequence). The CDR3 has 15 amino acids. The CDR3 region is CASSFAGAIDYGYTF. CDR3 bases: TGTGCCAGCAGTTTCGCCGGGGCGATCGACTATGGCTACACCTTC.

The V gene is TRBV9, the J gene TRBJ2-1; maybe TRBD1 (6 bases). This CDR3 contains 13 residues. CDR1 is SGDLS and CDR2 is YYNGEE in the germline V gene. Trimming pared 4 bases from V and 8 bases from J, leaving 13 bases between. CDR3 DNA sequence: TGTGCCAGCAGCCTTACAGGGTTGGATGAGCAGTTCTTC. This encodes CASSLTGLDEQFF.

The chain joins TRBV16 to TRBJ2-5, with 9 bases identical to TRBD2. After removal of 2 bases from V and 5 bases from J, the junction contained 3 bases not matched to a gene. The germline gives CDR1 KGHSY, CDR2 FQNENV. The CDR3 has 14 amino acids. CDR3 sequence (DNA): TGTGCCAGCAGCCAACTAGCGGGAAGGGAGACCCAGTACTTC. Its protein product is CASSQLAGRETQYF.

This clone was detected once. The rearrangement joins TRBV19 to TRBJ2-7, with unresolved D. The ends were cut back, 2 bases at V and 0 bases at J, with 11 bases in the middle. CDR1 LNHDA and CDR2 SQIVND come from the germline V gene (reference sequence). The CDR3 sequence is 15 residues long. The CDR3 loop is CASSIIADGSYEQYF. CDR3 DNA: TGTGCCAGTAGTATAATAGCAGATGGCTCCTACGAGCAGTACTTC.

V gene TRBV7-9 combines with J gene TRBJ1-4; D might be TRBD1 (6 bases). Per germline, CDR1 SEHNR and CDR2 FQNEAQ (reference sequence). The CDR3 runs to 19 residues. Deletions cut 4 bases from V and 0 bases from J, with 21 bases between. This CDR3 reads CASSSRGLRTAATNEKLFF. Written as DNA, the CDR3 is TGTGCCAGCAGCTCTCGGGGACTCCGGACAGCGGCAACTAATGAAAAACTGTTTTTT.

V is TRBV9 and J is TRBJ1-1, with D unresolved. This CDR3 is built from 14 residues. Germline assignment: CDR1 SGDLS and CDR2 YYNGEE. Trimming took off 0 bases at V and 1 base at J, with 7 bases between the two ends. Here the CDR3 reads CASSVGSGNTEAFF. In DNA form, the CDR3 reads TGTGCCAGCAGCGTAGGCTCAGGGAACACTGAAGCTTTCTTT.

The rearrangement uses TRBV6-1 and TRBJ2-1, with 10 bases fitting TRBD1. V shed 6 bases, J shed 2 bases, and the junction held 1 base outside the gene matches. The CDR3 covers 14 residues. CDR1 is MNHNS, CDR2 SASEGT, per germline. CDR3 loop: CASRDRGTYNEQFF. The CDR3 DNA sequence: TGTGCCAGCAGGGACAGGGGGACCTACAATGAGCAGTTCTTC.

In DNA form, the CDR3 reads TGTGCCAGCGGACCTCCCAGGGGGGAGACCCAGTACTTC. It specifies CASGPPRGETQYF. V and J are TRBV6-5 and TRBJ2-5, with TRBD1 matching 7 bases. J gave up 5 bases and V 8 bases, and 8 bases lay outside the gene matches. The CDR3 runs 13 residues. Germline V gene data show CDR1 as MNHEY and CDR2 as SVGAGI.

This chain links TRBV5-1 with TRBJ2-3; D call uncertain. V gave up 4 bases and J gave up 5 bases, with 8 bases separating them. The CDR3 runs 12 residues. Germline assignment: CDR1 SGHRS and CDR2 YFSETQ. The CDR3 DNA sequence: TGCGCCAGCAGCCCAGGAGTAGATACGCAGTATTTT. Its translation: CASSPGVDTQYF.

This chain links TRBV9 with TRBJ2-1; D possibly corresponds to TRBD1 (6 bases). This CDR3 has 16 residues. The V gene lost 3 bases and the J gene lost 6 bases, with 19 bases spanning the gap. The germline gives CDR1 SGDLS, CDR2 YYNGEE. CDR3 residues: CASSGRSGHLGNEQFF. CDR3 DNA sequence: TGTGCCAGCAGCGGCCGCTCGGGACACCTAGGCAATGAGCAGTTCTTC.

A word on this clone: The conserved phenylalanine or tryptophan normally closing the CDR3 is absent here, so this likely arose from a read error. The chain links TRBV15 to TRBJ2-7, with D possibly called TRBD1 or TRBD2 (5 bases each). The CDR3 length is 21 residues. The germline CDR1 and CDR2 sequences are LNHNV and YYDKDF (reference sequence). V was shortened by 5 bases and J by 2 bases, with 34 bases between the two germline ends. In DNA, the CDR3 is TGTGCCACCAGCCACCCGGGTCAACCAGCCCCCCCGGGACGCCTAGCCTACGAGCAGTACCTC. Amino acid sequence: CATSHPGQPAPPGRLAYEQYL.

The rearrangement links TRBV19 to TRBJ1-4; unclear D gene. Germline-derived CDR1 and CDR2 are LNHDA and SQIVND (reference sequence). The CDR3 spans 15 residues. Trimming took 2 bases from V and 0 from J, leaving 7 bases between them. For the CDR3, the DNA is TGTGCCAGTAGTATATCCTCTGCAACTAATGAAAAACTGTTTTTT. Protein sequence: CASSISSATNEKLFF.

The V call is TRBV10-1, the J call TRBJ1-2; perhaps TRBD1 as D (6 bases). V was clipped by 11 bases and J by 1 base, with 23 bases between them. Per germline, CDR1 WNHNN and CDR2 SYGVQD (reference sequence). This CDR3 is 16 amino acids long. In DNA form, the CDR3 reads TGCGCCGCCAACGAACAGGGAGAAAGCCTTAACTATGGCTACACCTTC. It encodes CAANEQGESLNYGYTF.

The chain is built from TRBV9 and TRBJ2-4; weak D call: TRBD2 (6 bases). Trimming left V 0 bases short and J 8 bases short, with 9 bases between. CDR1 and CDR2 from the germline V gene are SGDLS and YYNGEE. The CDR3 covers 13 residues. The CDR3: CASSVGGDDIQYF. DNA for the CDR3: TGTGCCAGCAGCGTAGGGGGGGACGACATTCAGTACTTC. Filled out from reference TRBV9 and TRBJ2-4, the complete variable domain reads DSGVTQTPKHLITATGQRVTLRCSPRSGDLSVYWYQQSLDQGLQFLIQYYNGEERAKGNILERFSAQQFPDLHSELNLSSLELGDSALYFCASSVGGDDIQYFGAGTRLSVL.

The chain joins TRBV30 to TRBJ2-3, with D hard to call. The CDR3 contains 12 residues. Germline V gene sequence: CDR1 GTSNPN, CDR2 SVGIG (reference sequence). Trimming left V 2 bases short and J 4 bases short, with 7 bases between. The CDR3 coding sequence is TGTGCCTGGAGTTTATCCCCAGATACGCAGTATTTT. Protein sequence: CAWSLSPDTQYF.

The rearrangement links TRBV19 to TRBJ2-2, with D possibly TRBD1 on 6 matching bases. V shed 3 bases and J shed 2 bases, with 10 bases lying between them. The CDR3 length is 15 residues. Germline CDR1 is LNHDA and CDR2 is SQIVND (reference sequence). The CDR3: CASSIWTANTGELFF. In DNA form, the CDR3 reads TGTGCCAGTAGTATTTGGACAGCTAACACCGGGGAGCTGTTTTTT.

This clone appeared a single time. The chain couples TRBV28 to TRBJ2-1, with 11 bases fitting TRBD2. The CDR3 is 13 residues long. CDR1 MDHEN and CDR2 SYDVKM come from the germline V gene. V gave up 9 bases and J gave up 8 bases; unmatched junction bases: 6. DNA for the CDR3: TGTGCCAGTGGGACTAGCGGCCTCGATGAGCAGTTCTTC. It is translated as CASGTSGLDEQFF.

The chain is built from TRBV4-1 and TRBJ2-1; 8 bases fit TRBD1. The germline CDR1 and CDR2 sequences are MGHRA and YSYEKL. Trimming at V came to 0 bases and at J to 2 bases, leaving 6 bases not matched to a gene. The CDR3 sequence is 17 residues long. CDR3 residues: CASSQDLMDRAYNEQFF. CDR3 sequence (DNA): TGCGCCAGCAGCCAAGACCTCATGGACAGGGCCTACAATGAGCAGTTCTTC.

The V call is TRBV5-4, the J call TRBJ2-2, with 8 bases matching TRBD2. V shed 4 bases, J shed 7 bases, and the junction held 3 bases outside the gene matches. CDR3 size: 13 residues. Germline CDR1 and CDR2: SGHNT and YYREEE (reference sequence). CDR3 region: CASSPTSGGELFF. The DNA of the CDR3 is TGTGCCAGCAGCCCCACTAGCGGCGGGGAGCTGTTTTTT. Based on the CDR3 plus reference TRBV5-4 and TRBJ2-2, the full variable domain is ETGVTQSPTHLIKTRGQQVTLRCSSQSGHNTVSWYQQALGQGPQFIFQYYREEENGRGNFPPRFSGLQFPNYSSELNVNALELDDSALYLCASSPTSGGELFFGEGSRLTVL.